Detailed here is one TCR beta chain. Measured with immunoSEQ multiplex PCR; TCRdb has only the in-frame clones, and not every one. The table records 150,000 to 200,000 clones, 85% of them present only once. Grouping used clinical history reported by participants in a survey and questionnaire. These data belong to a study of blood T cell repertoires in COVID-19. Background on the study: PBMCs, B-cell-depleted T cells, or T cells were the source of the cDNA or gDNA that made up the material.

CDR1 is LNHDA and CDR2 is SQIVND in the germline V gene (reference sequence). This CDR3 is 15 amino acids long. The junction had 12 bases not matched to a gene; V was cut back by 7 bases and J by 7 bases. This receptor was identified in a middle-aged man who had recovered from COVID-19. The sequenced material came from PBMCs or T cells enriched from blood (not recorded which). The chain has TRBV19 and TRBJ2-2; 7 bases are a match to TRBD2. The CDR3 DNA reads as TGTGCCAGTACGCTCTGGCGGGAGACGGGCGGGGAGCTGTTTTTT. Protein sequence: CASTLWRETGGELFF.